The following is a TCR beta chain sequence with its context. This CDR3 contains 15 residues. Trimming cost V 5 bases and J 8 bases, with 16 bases left between them. Germline V gene lookup returns CDR1 MDHEN and CDR2 SYDVKM. This record belongs to a study of blood T cell repertoires in COVID-19. About the research overall: Sample material is recorded as cDNA or gDNA derived from T cells, B-cell-depleted T cells, or PBMCs.

In the authors' workflow: Estimates of nucleated cell counts were drawn from the amplification of reference gene primers. Clones were read by immunoSEQ multiplex PCR, and TCRdb kept only the in-frame ones, dropping some. V, J and clone size derive from that table, while D and trimming were established from the DNA sequence. The data contain approximately 90,000 clones, around 80% of them seen just once; the ten biggest clones take up 25% to 40%. This TCR came from a woman of 80 years or more with active or convalescent COVID-19. The chain recombines TRBV28 with TRBJ1-6, with D possibly TRBD1 on 6 matching bases. The specimen was peripheral blood. Written as DNA, the CDR3 is TGTGCCAGCAGTACTAGGACAGAGGGTGATTCACCCCTCCACTTT. It codes for CASSTRTEGDSPLHF.